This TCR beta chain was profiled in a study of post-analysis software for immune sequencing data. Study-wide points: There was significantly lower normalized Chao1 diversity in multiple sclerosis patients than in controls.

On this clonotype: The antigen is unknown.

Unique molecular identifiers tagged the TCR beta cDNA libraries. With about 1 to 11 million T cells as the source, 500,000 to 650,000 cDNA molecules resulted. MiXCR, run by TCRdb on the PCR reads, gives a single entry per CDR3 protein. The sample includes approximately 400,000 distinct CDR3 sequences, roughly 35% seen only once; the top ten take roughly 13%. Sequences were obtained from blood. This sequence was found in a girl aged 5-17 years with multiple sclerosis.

The CDR3 DNA reads TGTGCCAGCAGCCCCTATGTCGGGGGTTCCTACAATGAGCAGTTCTTC. Residues: CASSPYVGGSYNEQFF. The chain joins TRBV14 to TRBJ2-1, with D maybe TRBD2 (6 bases). CDR1 and CDR2 (germline): SGHDN, FVKESK. There are 16 residues in the CDR3. V lost 4 bases, J lost 1 base, and 14 bases lay in between.